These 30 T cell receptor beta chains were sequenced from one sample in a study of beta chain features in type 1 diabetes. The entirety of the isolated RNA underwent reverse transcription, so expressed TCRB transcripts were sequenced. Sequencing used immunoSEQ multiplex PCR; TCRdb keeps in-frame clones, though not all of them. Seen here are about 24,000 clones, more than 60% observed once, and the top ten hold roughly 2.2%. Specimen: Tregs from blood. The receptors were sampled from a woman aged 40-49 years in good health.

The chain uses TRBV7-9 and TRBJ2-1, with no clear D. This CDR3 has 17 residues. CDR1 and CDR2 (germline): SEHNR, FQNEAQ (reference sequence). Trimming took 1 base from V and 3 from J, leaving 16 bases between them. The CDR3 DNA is TGTGCCAGCAGCTTAGTCCCCCCTACGGAGTACTACAATGAGCAGTTCTTC. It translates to CASSLVPPTEYYNEQFF. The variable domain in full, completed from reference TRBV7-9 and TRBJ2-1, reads DTGVSQNPRHKITKRGQNVTFRCDPISEHNRLYWYRQTLGQGPEFLTYFQNEAQLEKSRLLSDRFSAERPKGSFSTLEIQRTEQGDSAMYLCASSLVPPTEYYNEQFFGPGTRLTVL.

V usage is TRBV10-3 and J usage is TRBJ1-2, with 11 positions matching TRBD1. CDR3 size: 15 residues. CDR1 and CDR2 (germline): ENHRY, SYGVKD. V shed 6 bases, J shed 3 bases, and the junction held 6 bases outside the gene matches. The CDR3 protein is CAIRSGQGADYGYTF. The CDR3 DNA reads TGTGCCATCAGATCCGGACAGGGGGCTGACTATGGCTACACCTTC.

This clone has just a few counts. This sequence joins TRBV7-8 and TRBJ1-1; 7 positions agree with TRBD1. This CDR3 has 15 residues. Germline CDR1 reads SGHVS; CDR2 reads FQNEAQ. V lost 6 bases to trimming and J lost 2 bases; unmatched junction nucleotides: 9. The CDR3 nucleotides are TGTGCCAGCAGGGGGGACAGTTACCTAAACACTGAAGCTTTCTTT. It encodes CASRGDSYLNTEAFF.

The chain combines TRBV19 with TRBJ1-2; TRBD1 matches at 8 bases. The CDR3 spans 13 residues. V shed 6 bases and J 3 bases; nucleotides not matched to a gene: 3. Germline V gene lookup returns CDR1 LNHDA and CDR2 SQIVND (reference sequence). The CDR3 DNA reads TGTGCCAGTAGCCAGGACAGGGACTATGGCTACACCTTC. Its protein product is CASSQDRDYGYTF.

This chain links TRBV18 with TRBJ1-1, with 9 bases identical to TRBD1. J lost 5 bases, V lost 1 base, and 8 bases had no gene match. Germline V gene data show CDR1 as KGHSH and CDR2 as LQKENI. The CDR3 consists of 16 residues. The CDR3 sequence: CASSPRVPGTGTEAFF. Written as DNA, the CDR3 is TGTGCCAGCTCACCACGGGTCCCCGGGACAGGGACTGAAGCTTTCTTT.

This CDR3 reads CSVGGQNYNEQFF. The DNA for the CDR3 is TGCAGCGTTGGGGGGCAAAACTACAATGAGCAGTTCTTC. V usage is TRBV29-1 and J usage is TRBJ2-1, with D perhaps TRBD1 (6 bases). CDR3 length: 13 amino acids. Trimming left V 4 bases short and J 3 bases short, with 10 bases between. CDR1 and CDR2 from the germline V gene are SQVTM and ANQGSEA.

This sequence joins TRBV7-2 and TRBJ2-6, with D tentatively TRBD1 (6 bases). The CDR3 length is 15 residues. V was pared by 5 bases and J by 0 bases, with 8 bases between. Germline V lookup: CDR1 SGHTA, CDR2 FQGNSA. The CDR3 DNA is TGTGCCAGCAGCGACAGGCCCTCTGGGGCCAACGTCCTGACTTTC. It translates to CASSDRPSGANVLTF.

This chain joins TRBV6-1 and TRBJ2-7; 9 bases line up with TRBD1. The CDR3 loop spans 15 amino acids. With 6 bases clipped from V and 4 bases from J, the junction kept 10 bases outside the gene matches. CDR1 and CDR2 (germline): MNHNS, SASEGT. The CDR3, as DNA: TGTGCCAGCAGACGTAACAGGGGGCGCATTTACGAGCAGTACTTC. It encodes CASRRNRGRIYEQYF.

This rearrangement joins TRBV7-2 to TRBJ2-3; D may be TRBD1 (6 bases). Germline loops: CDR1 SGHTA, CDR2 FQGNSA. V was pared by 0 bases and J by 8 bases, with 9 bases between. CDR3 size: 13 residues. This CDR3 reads CASSLARGSTQYF. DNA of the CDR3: TGTGCCAGCAGCTTAGCGAGGGGGTCTACGCAGTATTTT.

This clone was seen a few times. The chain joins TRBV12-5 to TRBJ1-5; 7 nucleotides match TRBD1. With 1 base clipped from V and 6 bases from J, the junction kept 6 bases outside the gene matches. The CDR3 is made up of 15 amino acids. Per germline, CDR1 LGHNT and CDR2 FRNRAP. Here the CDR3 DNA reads TGTGCTAGTGGTTTGGCCACAGGGGTCGGTCAGCCCCAGCATTTT. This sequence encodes CASGLATGVGQPQHF.

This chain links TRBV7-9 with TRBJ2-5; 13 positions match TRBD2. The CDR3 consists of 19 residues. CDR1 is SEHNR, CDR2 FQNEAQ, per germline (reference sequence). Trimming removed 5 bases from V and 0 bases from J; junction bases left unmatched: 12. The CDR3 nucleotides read TGTGCCAGCAGCCTCATGACCGGGACTAGCGGGAACCACCAAGAGACCCAGTACTTC. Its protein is CASSLMTGTSGNHQETQYF.

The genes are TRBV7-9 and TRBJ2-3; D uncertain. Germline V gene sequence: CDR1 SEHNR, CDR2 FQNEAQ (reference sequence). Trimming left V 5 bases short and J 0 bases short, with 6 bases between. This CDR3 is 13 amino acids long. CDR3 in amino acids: CASSPPSTDTQYF. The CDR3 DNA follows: TGTGCCAGCAGCCCCCCTAGCACAGATACGCAGTATTTT.

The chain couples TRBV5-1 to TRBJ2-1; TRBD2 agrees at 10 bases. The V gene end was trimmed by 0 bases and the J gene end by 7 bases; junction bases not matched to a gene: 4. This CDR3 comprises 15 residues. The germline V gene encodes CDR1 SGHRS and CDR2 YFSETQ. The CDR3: CASSLANSGGNEQFF. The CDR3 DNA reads TGCGCCAGCAGCTTGGCTAATAGCGGGGGGAATGAGCAGTTCTTC.

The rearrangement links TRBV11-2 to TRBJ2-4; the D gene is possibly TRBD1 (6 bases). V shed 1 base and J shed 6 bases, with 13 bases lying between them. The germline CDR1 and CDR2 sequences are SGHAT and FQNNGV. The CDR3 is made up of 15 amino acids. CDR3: CASSLAQDSLNIQYF. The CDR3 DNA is TGTGCCAGCAGCTTAGCCCAGGACAGCTTAAACATTCAGTACTTC. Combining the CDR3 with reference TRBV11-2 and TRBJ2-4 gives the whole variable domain EAGVAQSPRYKIIEKRQSVAFWCNPISGHATLYWYQQILGQGPKLLIQFQNNGVVDDSQLPKDRFSAERLKGVDSTLKIQPAKLEDSAVYLCASSLAQDSLNIQYFGAGTRLSVL.

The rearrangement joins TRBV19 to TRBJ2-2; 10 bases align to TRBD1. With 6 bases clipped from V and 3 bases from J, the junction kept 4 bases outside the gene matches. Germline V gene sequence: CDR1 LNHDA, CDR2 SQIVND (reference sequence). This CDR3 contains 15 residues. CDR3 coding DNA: TGTGCCAGTAGCAGGGACAGGGGCTACACCGGGGAGCTGTTTTTT. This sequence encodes CASSRDRGYTGELFF.

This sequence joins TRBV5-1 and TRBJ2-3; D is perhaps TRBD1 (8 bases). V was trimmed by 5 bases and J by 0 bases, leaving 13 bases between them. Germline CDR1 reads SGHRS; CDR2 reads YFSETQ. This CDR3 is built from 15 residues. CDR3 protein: CASRGGTGSTDTQYF. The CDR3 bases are TGCGCCAGCAGGGGGGGGACAGGTAGCACAGATACGCAGTATTTT.

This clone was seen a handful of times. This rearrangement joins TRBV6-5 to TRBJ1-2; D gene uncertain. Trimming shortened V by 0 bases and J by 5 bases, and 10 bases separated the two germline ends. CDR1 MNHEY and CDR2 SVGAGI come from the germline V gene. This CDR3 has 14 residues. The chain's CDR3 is CASSYSGGVYGYTF. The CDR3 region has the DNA TGTGCCAGCAGTTACTCGGGCGGGGTATATGGCTACACCTTC.

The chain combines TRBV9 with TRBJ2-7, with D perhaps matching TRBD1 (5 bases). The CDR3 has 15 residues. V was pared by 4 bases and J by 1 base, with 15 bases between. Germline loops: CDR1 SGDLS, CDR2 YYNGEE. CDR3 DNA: TGTGCCAGCAGCCCCCGGGTAAGGGGATCCTACGAGCAGTACTTC. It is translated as CASSPRVRGSYEQYF.

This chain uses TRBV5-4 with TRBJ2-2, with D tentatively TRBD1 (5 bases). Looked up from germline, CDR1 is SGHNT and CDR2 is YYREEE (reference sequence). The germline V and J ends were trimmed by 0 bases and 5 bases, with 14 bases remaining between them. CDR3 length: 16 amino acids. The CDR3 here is CASSLAAGMGTGELFF. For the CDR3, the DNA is TGTGCCAGCAGCTTGGCGGCAGGGATGGGGACCGGGGAGCTGTTTTTT.

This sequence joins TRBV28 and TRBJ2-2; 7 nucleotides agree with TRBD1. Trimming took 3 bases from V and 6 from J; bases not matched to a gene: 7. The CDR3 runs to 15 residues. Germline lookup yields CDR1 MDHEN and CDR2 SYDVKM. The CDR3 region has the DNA TGTGCCAGCAGTTTTCATACAGGGGTCTCCGGGGAGCTGTTTTTT. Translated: CASSFHTGVSGELFF.

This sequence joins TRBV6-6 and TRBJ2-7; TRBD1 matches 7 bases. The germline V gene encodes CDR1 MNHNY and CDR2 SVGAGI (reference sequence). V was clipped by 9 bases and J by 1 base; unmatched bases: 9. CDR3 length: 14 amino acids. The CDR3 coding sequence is TGTGCCAGTAAATTTAGACAGGGATCCTACGAGCAGTACTTC. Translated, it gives CASKFRQGSYEQYF.

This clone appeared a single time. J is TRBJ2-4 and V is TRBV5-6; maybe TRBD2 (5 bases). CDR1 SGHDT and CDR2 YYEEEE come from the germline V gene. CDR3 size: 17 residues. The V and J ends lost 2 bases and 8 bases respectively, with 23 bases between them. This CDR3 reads CASSLKILGPGSDIQYF. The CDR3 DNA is TGTGCCAGCAGCTTAAAAATTCTAGGGCCGGGGTCGGACATTCAGTACTTC.

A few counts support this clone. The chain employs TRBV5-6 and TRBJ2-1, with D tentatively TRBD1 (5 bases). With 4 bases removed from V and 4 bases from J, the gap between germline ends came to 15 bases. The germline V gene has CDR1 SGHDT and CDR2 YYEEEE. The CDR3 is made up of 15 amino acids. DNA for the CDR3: TGTGCCAGCAGCATTCAGGGAATAGGGTACAATGAGCAGTTCTTC. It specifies CASSIQGIGYNEQFF.

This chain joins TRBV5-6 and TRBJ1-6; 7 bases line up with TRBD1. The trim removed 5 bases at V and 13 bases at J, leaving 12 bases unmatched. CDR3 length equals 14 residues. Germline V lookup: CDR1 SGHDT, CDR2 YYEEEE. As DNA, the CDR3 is TGTGCCAGCAGGAGACAGGGATATTCCAGGCCCCTCCACTTT. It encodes CASRRQGYSRPLHF. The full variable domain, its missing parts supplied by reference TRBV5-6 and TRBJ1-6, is DAGVTQSPTHLIKTRGQQVTLRCSPKSGHDTVSWYQQALGQGPQFIFQYYEEEERQRGNFPDRFSGHQFPNYSSELNVNALLLGDSALYLCASRRQGYSRPLHFGNGTRLTVT.

The CDR3 loop reads CASSLASLANSPLHF. As DNA, the CDR3 is TGCGCCAGCAGCTTGGCCTCCCTGGCAAATTCACCCCTCCACTTT. The J gene is TRBJ1-6, the V gene TRBV5-1; D is uncertain. The CDR3 is 15 amino acids. Trimming cost V 0 bases and J 7 bases, with 11 bases left between them. The V gene's germline CDR1 is SGHRS and CDR2 YFSETQ. Together with reference TRBV5-1 and TRBJ1-6, the CDR3 gives the full variable domain: KAGVTQTPRYLIKTRGQQVTLSCSPISGHRSVSWYQQTPGQGLQFLFEYFSETQRNKGNFPGRFSGRQFSNSRSEMNVSTLELGDSALYLCASSLASLANSPLHFGNGTRLTVT.

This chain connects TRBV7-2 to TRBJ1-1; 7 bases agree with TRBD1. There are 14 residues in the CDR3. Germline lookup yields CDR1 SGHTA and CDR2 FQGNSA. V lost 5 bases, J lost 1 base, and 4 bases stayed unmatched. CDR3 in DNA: TGTGCCAGCAGCCGGGACAGTTCGAACACTGAAGCTTTCTTT. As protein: CASSRDSSNTEAFF.

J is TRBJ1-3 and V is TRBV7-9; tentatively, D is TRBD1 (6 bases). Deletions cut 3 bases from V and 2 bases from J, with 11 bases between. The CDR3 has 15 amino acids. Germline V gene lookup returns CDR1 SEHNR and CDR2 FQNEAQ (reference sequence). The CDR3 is CASSLTGPPGNTIYF. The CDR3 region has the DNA TGTGCCAGCAGCTTGACAGGCCCCCCTGGAAACACCATATATTTT. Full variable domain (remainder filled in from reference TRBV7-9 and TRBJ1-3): DTGVSQNPRHKITKRGQNVTFRCDPISEHNRLYWYRQTLGQGPEFLTYFQNEAQLEKSRLLSDRFSAERPKGSFSTLEIQRTEQGDSAMYLCASSLTGPPGNTIYFGEGSWLTVV.

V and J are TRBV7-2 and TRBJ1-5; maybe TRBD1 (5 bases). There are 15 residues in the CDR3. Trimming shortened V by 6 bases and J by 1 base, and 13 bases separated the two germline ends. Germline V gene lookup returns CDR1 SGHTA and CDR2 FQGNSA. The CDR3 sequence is CASSLQGVSNQPQHF. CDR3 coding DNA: TGTGCCAGCAGTCTTCAAGGGGTAAGCAATCAGCCCCAGCATTTT.

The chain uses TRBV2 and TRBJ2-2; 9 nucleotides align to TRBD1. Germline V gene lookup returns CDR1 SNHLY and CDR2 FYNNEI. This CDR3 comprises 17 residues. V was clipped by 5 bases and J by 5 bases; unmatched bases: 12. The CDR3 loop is CASSYRWTGALTGELFF. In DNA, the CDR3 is TGTGCCAGCAGTTACCGTTGGACAGGGGCGTTGACCGGGGAGCTGTTTTTT.

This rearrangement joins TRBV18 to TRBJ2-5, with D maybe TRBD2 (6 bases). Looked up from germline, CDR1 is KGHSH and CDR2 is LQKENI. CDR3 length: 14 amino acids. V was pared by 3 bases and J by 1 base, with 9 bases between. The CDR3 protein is CASSPMGGQETQYF. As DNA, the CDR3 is TGTGCCAGCTCACCGATGGGGGGCCAAGAGACCCAGTACTTC.